These 29 T cell receptor beta chains share one sample of origin, sequenced in a study of technical replicates of blood from several donors. The table came from immunoSEQ multiplex PCR; TCRdb's copy has only in-frame clones and leaves some out. The sample includes about 80,000 clones, 95% to 98% seen only once; the top ten take about 0.19%. Sequenced input: T cells isolated from PBMCs. The receptors were gathered from a human donor in good health.

The chain recombines TRBV11-1 with TRBJ2-1, with a possible D match to TRBD2 (6 bases). V was clipped by 3 bases and J by 4 bases, with 13 bases between them. The CDR3 spans 15 residues. Germline CDR1 reads SGHAT; CDR2 reads FQDESV (reference sequence). Written as DNA, the CDR3 is TGTGCCAGCAGCTTCCCCCGGGACTCTTACAATGAGCAGTTCTTC. This gives the protein CASSFPRDSYNEQFF.

This chain joins TRBV6-4 and TRBJ2-7; 7 nucleotides line up with TRBD2. The junction had 4 bases not matched to a gene; V was cut back by 2 bases and J by 6 bases. The V gene's germline CDR1 is MRHNA and CDR2 SNTAGT. The CDR3 length is 13 residues. CDR3 protein: CASSDVSSGEQYF. For the CDR3, the DNA is TGTGCCAGCAGTGACGTTTCTAGCGGCGAGCAGTACTTC.

This chain joins TRBV5-1 and TRBJ2-7, with 7 bases matching TRBD1. V trimming: 4 bases; J trimming: 5 bases; junction bases outside the gene matches: 9. The CDR3 has 14 residues. Germline V gives CDR1 SGHRS, CDR2 YFSETQ. The CDR3 nucleotides read TGCGCCAGCAGCGCCCGACAGGGTTCGAACGAGCAGTACTTC. It codes for CASSARQGSNEQYF.

This chain links TRBV5-1 with TRBJ1-1, with 8 bases matching TRBD1. The V and J ends lost 4 bases and 4 bases, in that order; junction bases with no gene match: 12. The CDR3 spans 16 residues. Germline values: CDR1 SGHRS, CDR2 YFSETQ. The CDR3 DNA reads as TGCGCCAGCAGCGCCGGACAGGGCTCGGGTGGCACTGAAGCTTTCTTT. This sequence encodes CASSAGQGSGGTEAFF.

This chain uses TRBV5-1 with TRBJ1-1, with 8 bases aligning to TRBD1. The CDR3 is 14 residues long. Germline-derived CDR1 and CDR2 are SGHRS and YFSETQ. Trimming at V came to 0 bases and at J to 5 bases, leaving 3 bases not matched to a gene. The CDR3 region has the DNA TGCGCCAGCAGCTTGGAAGGACAGGGTACTGAAGCTTTCTTT. It specifies CASSLEGQGTEAFF.

CDR3 sequence: CASSIFPGTEIETQYF. CDR3 bases: TGTGCCAGCAGCATCTTCCCCGGGACAGAAATTGAGACCCAGTACTTC. The J gene is TRBJ2-5, the V gene TRBV5-4; 7 nucleotides line up with TRBD1. The CDR3 loop spans 16 amino acids. The J segment lost 5 bases and the V segment lost 4 bases, leaving 14 bases of the junction unmatched. Per germline, CDR1 SGHNT and CDR2 YYREEE (reference sequence).

The rearrangement links TRBV7-8 to TRBJ2-7; D possibly corresponds to TRBD2 (6 bases). In germline, CDR1 is SGHVS, CDR2 FQNEAQ. The CDR3 loop spans 18 amino acids. The V end was cut by 1 base, the J end by 9 bases, with 28 bases between. The CDR3 coding sequence is TGTGCCAGCAGCTTAGGGGGCTATGTACGGCGGGAATCCCCCGTGCAGTACTTC. It specifies CASSLGGYVRRESPVQYF.

This chain connects TRBV25-1 to TRBJ1-6, with D uncertain. The germline V gene encodes CDR1 MGHDK and CDR2 SYGVNS. Trimming cost V 5 bases and J 0 bases, with 5 bases left between them. The CDR3 has 14 residues. In DNA, the CDR3 is TGTGCCAGCAGTCCTGTCTCCTATAATTCACCCCTCCACTTT. Translated, it gives CASSPVSYNSPLHF.

This clone was detected once. This chain links TRBV30 with TRBJ2-5; D might be TRBD1 (6 bases). The CDR3 totals 14 residues. The germline V and J ends were trimmed by 5 bases and 1 base, with 14 bases remaining between them. Per the germline V gene, CDR1 is GTSNPN and CDR2 is SVGIG (reference sequence). CDR3: CAWSVGATQETQYF. CDR3 sequence (DNA): TGTGCCTGGTCGGTGGGGGCCACCCAAGAGACCCAGTACTTC.

The chain uses TRBV15 and TRBJ1-1; 7 positions agree with TRBD1. After removal of 0 bases from V and 5 bases from J, the junction contained 6 bases not matched to a gene. This CDR3 is 15 amino acids long. The germline CDR1 and CDR2 sequences are LNHNV and YYDKDF (reference sequence). CDR3 in amino acids: CATSRDLTGKTEAFF. CDR3 bases: TGTGCCACCAGCAGAGACTTGACAGGGAAAACTGAAGCTTTCTTT.

The rearrangement joins TRBV19 to TRBJ1-3; D call uncertain. The CDR3 consists of 16 residues. CDR1 is LNHDA and CDR2 is SQIVND in the germline V gene (reference sequence). The germline V and J ends were trimmed by 3 bases and 4 bases, with 16 bases remaining between them. In DNA form, the CDR3 reads TGTGCCAGTAGTATTTTACAAGCGCCTCTCGGAAACACCATATATTTT. It yields the protein CASSILQAPLGNTIYF. Full variable domain (rest looked up from reference TRBV19 and TRBJ1-3): DGGITQSPKYLFRKEGQNVTLSCEQNLNHDAMYWYRQDPGQGLRLIYYSQIVNDFQKGDIAEGYSVSREKKESFPLTVTSAQKNPTAFYLCASSILQAPLGNTIYFGEGSWLTVV.

This sequence joins TRBV11-2 and TRBJ2-1, with 7 bases identical to TRBD2. The V and J ends lost 3 bases and 7 bases, in that order; junction bases with no gene match: 9. Per the germline V gene, CDR1 is SGHAT and CDR2 is FQNNGV. CDR3 length: 15 residues. CDR3 DNA sequence: TGTGCCAGCAGCTTTCTGGCGGGGGTGGAGAATGAGCAGTTCTTC. Translation: CASSFLAGVENEQFF.

This chain joins TRBV11-3 and TRBJ2-5; D possibly corresponds to TRBD1 (8 bases). Trimming took off 3 bases at V and 5 bases at J, with 16 bases between the two ends. CDR3 length: 15 amino acids. Per the germline V gene, CDR1 is SGHNT and CDR2 is YENEEA. CDR3 protein: CASSFGQGGQETQYF. Written as DNA, the CDR3 is TGTGCCAGCAGCTTTGGACAGGGAGGGCAGGAGACCCAGTACTTC.

V gene TRBV4-2 combines with J gene TRBJ2-7; TRBD2 might be the D (6 bases). The germline V gene has CDR1 LGHNA and CDR2 YNFKEQ. Between the trimmed V and J ends, which lost 7 bases and 2 bases, there was a span of 21 bases. The CDR3 runs 16 residues. CDR3 bases: TGTGCCAGCAAGCAAGGTACTAGCCAATCTCCCTACGAGCAGTACTTC. It encodes CASKQGTSQSPYEQYF.

This clone was counted once. The V call is TRBV29-1, the J call TRBJ2-5; D gene unclear. Germline assignment: CDR1 SQVTM and CDR2 ANQGSEA. The CDR3 spans 13 residues. V was shortened by 4 bases and J by 2 bases, with 11 bases between the two germline ends. The CDR3 here is CSVVIQIQETQYF. As DNA, the CDR3 is TGCAGCGTTGTTATACAGATACAAGAGACCCAGTACTTC. Supplemented by reference TRBV29-1 and TRBJ2-5, the full variable domain reads SAVISQKPSRDICQRGTSLTIQCQVDSQVTMMFWYRQQPGQSLTLIATANQGSEATYESGFVIDKFPISRPNLTFSTLTVSNMSPEDSSIYLCSVVIQIQETQYFGPGTRLLVL.

The genes are TRBV18 and TRBJ1-5; 7 positions agree with TRBD1. There are 15 residues in the CDR3. V gave up 0 bases and J gave up 4 bases; unmatched junction bases: 3. In germline, CDR1 is KGHSH, CDR2 LQKENI. This CDR3 is CASSPPGGRNQPQHF. The CDR3 region has the DNA TGTGCCAGCTCACCACCAGGGGGCCGGAATCAGCCCCAGCATTTT. The variable domain in full, with the rest retrieved from reference TRBV18 and TRBJ1-5, is NAGVMQNPRHLVRRRGQEARLRCSPMKGHSHVYWYRQLPEEGLKFMVYLQKENIIDESGMPKERFSAEFPKEGPSILRIQQVVRGDSAAYFCASSPPGGRNQPQHFGDGTRLSIL.

CDR3 protein: CASSLGNGGGSDEQYF. The CDR3 DNA is TGCGCCAGCAGCCTAGGGAATGGGGGGGGGTCCGACGAGCAGTACTTC. The chain is built from TRBV4-1 and TRBJ2-7; 7 bases line up with TRBD2. CDR3 length: 16 residues. Per the germline V gene, CDR1 is MGHRA and CDR2 is YSYEKL. The junction had 14 bases not matched to a gene; V was cut back by 4 bases and J by 5 bases.

The V and J genes are TRBV11-2 and TRBJ2-1, with 9 bases fitting TRBD1. CDR1 SGHAT and CDR2 FQNNGV come from the germline V gene. V shed 2 bases, J shed 11 bases, and the junction held 4 bases outside the gene matches. The CDR3 runs to 13 residues. Written as DNA, the CDR3 is TGTGCCAGCAGCTTAACGGACAGGGGTAAGCAGTTCTTC. Protein product: CASSLTDRGKQFF. The full variable domain, completed using reference TRBV11-2 and TRBJ2-1, is EAGVAQSPRYKIIEKRQSVAFWCNPISGHATLYWYQQILGQGPKLLIQFQNNGVVDDSQLPKDRFSAERLKGVDSTLKIQPAKLEDSAVYLCASSLTDRGKQFFGPGTRLTVL.

The chain links TRBV10-3 to TRBJ1-2; D unclear. CDR3 length: 14 residues. V lost 0 bases and J 4 bases, leaving 9 bases between the germline ends. CDR1 ENHRY and CDR2 SYGVKD come from the germline V gene. As DNA, the CDR3 is TGTGCCATCAGTGAGTCGGAGGCCCTCTATGGCTACACCTTC. Translation: CAISESEALYGYTF.

This chain links TRBV27 with TRBJ2-1; TRBD2 agrees at 13 bases. The CDR3 has 15 amino acids. Germline V gives CDR1 MNHEY, CDR2 SMNVEV (reference sequence). Losses at the gene ends were 3 bases for V and 8 bases for J; bases not matched to a gene: 4. CDR3 loop: CASSFGLAGDHEQFF. The CDR3 nucleotides read TGTGCCAGCAGTTTCGGACTAGCGGGGGACCATGAGCAGTTCTTC.

V usage is TRBV4-1 and J usage is TRBJ2-5; 11 bases match TRBD2. J lost 4 bases, V lost 2 bases, and 6 bases had no gene match. The CDR3 is made up of 16 amino acids. Germline V gene data show CDR1 as MGHRA and CDR2 as YSYEKL. Here the CDR3 reads CASSQFGLAGGETQYF. The DNA for the CDR3 is TGCGCCAGCAGCCAATTTGGACTAGCGGGCGGAGAGACCCAGTACTTC.

V usage is TRBV5-1 and J usage is TRBJ1-2; a weak D match, TRBD1 (5 bases). The germline V and J ends were trimmed by 0 bases and 0 bases, with 15 bases remaining between them. This CDR3 is built from 17 residues. CDR1 is SGHRS and CDR2 is YFSETQ in the germline V gene. The CDR3 spells CASSLGWRGLANYGYTF. CDR3 nucleotide sequence: TGCGCCAGCAGCTTGGGTTGGCGGGGCCTAGCTAACTATGGCTACACCTTC.

The chain employs TRBV4-1 and TRBJ1-4; the match to TRBD1 covers 7 bases. V was pared by 4 bases and J by 3 bases, with 11 bases of the junction left unmatched. The CDR3 is 17 residues long. Germline V gene sequence: CDR1 MGHRA, CDR2 YSYEKL. CDR3 sequence reads: CASSRERPDRPNEKLFF. The CDR3 nucleotides are TGCGCCAGCAGCCGAGAGCGACCGGACAGGCCTAATGAAAAACTGTTTTTT.

This rearrangement joins TRBV7-9 to TRBJ1-5; 11 bases agree with TRBD1. The CDR3 totals 19 residues. The J segment lost 0 bases and the V segment lost 1 base, leaving 8 bases of the junction unmatched. Germline assignment: CDR1 SEHNR and CDR2 FQNEAQ (reference sequence). This chain's CDR3 is CASSLGGDRGIFSNQPQHF. The CDR3 DNA is TGTGCCAGCAGCTTAGGTGGGGACAGGGGGATCTTTAGCAATCAGCCCCAGCATTTT.

This chain links TRBV28 with TRBJ1-1; D call uncertain. The V gene's germline CDR1 is MDHEN and CDR2 SYDVKM. Deletions cut 11 bases from V and 1 base from J, with 11 bases between. The CDR3 runs to 12 residues. CDR3 sequence: CAASAGNTEAFF. DNA for the CDR3: TGTGCCGCGTCTGCGGGGAACACTGAAGCTTTCTTT.

The chain recombines TRBV4-1 with TRBJ2-5; the match to TRBD2 covers 8 bases. The CDR3 contains 18 residues. Germline V gene data show CDR1 as MGHRA and CDR2 as YSYEKL. With 0 bases clipped from V and 5 bases from J, the junction kept 14 bases outside the gene matches. CDR3 residues: CASSQDGLAGGGGETQYF. DNA for the CDR3: TGCGCCAGCAGCCAAGATGGCCTAGCGGGTGGAGGTGGGGAGACCCAGTACTTC.

The chain carries TRBV6-5 and TRBJ1-5, with a tentative D call TRBD1 (6 bases). The CDR3 has 13 amino acids. Germline values: CDR1 MNHEY, CDR2 SVGAGI. Trimming removed 9 bases from V and 4 bases from J, with 13 bases in between. CDR3 in amino acids: CASRQGSNQPQHF. Written as DNA, the CDR3 is TGTGCCAGTAGGCAGGGGAGTAATCAGCCCCAGCATTTT.

The CDR3: CASSQSYPFEQGNNQPQHF. CDR3 nucleotides: TGTGCCAGCAGCCAATCCTATCCTTTTGAACAGGGGAACAATCAGCCCCAGCATTTT. The rearrangement links TRBV7-9 to TRBJ1-5; 7 bases agree with TRBD1. The J segment lost 3 bases and the V segment lost 5 bases, leaving 19 bases of the junction unmatched. Germline V gives CDR1 SEHNR, CDR2 FQNEAQ (reference sequence). The CDR3 has 19 amino acids.

The chain recombines TRBV5-1 with TRBJ2-1; D perhaps matches TRBD1 (6 bases). This CDR3 spans 14 amino acids. In germline, CDR1 is SGHRS, CDR2 YFSETQ. Trimming stripped 1 base from V and 6 bases from J, with 11 bases between. CDR3 nucleotide sequence: TGCGCCAGCAGCTTGAGGTCGACAGGCAATGAGCAGTTCTTC. As protein: CASSLRSTGNEQFF. Combining the CDR3 with reference TRBV5-1 and TRBJ2-1 gives the whole variable domain KAGVTQTPRYLIKTRGQQVTLSCSPISGHRSVSWYQQTPGQGLQFLFEYFSETQRNKGNFPGRFSGRQFSNSRSEMNVSTLELGDSALYLCASSLRSTGNEQFFGPGTRLTVL.